Below are 5 T cell receptor beta chains sequenced from a single sample in a study of shared clonotypes between healthy human individuals. TCRdb's copy holds only in-frame clones and misses some; the assay was immunoSEQ multiplex PCR. The sample lists 950,000 to 1,100,000 clones, roughly 75% occurring once. Source material: memory CD4+ T cells sorted from blood. Subset in this sample: CD45RA-negative fraction. The receptors were sampled from a young man in good health.

The chain couples TRBV6-5 to TRBJ2-4; a possible D gene is TRBD1 (8 bases). This CDR3 has 14 residues. CDR1 MNHEY and CDR2 SVGAGI come from the germline V gene. Trimming stripped 5 bases from V and 6 bases from J, with 14 bases between. The chain's CDR3 is CASSDNRGGNIQYF. The CDR3 DNA sequence: TGTGCCAGCAGTGACAACAGGGGGGGAAACATTCAGTACTTC.

V gene TRBV5-4 combines with J gene TRBJ2-1; TRBD1 might be the D (5 bases). V lost 0 bases, J lost 2 bases, and 9 bases lay in between. Germline lookup yields CDR1 SGHNT and CDR2 YYREEE (reference sequence). The CDR3 is 15 residues long. The CDR3 loop reads CASSLAQGTYNEQFF. The DNA of the CDR3 is TGTGCCAGCAGCTTGGCCCAGGGTACCTACAATGAGCAGTTCTTC.

CDR3 nucleotide sequence: TGCGCCAGCAACCCGACGGGACCAAACAATGAGCAGTTCTTC. It encodes CASNPTGPNNEQFF. The rearrangement links TRBV5-1 to TRBJ2-1; D possibly uses TRBD1 or TRBD2 (5 bases each). Germline values: CDR1 SGHRS, CDR2 YFSETQ. This CDR3 is 14 amino acids long. V was cut by 6 bases and J by 5 bases, with 15 bases left in between.

The V and J genes are TRBV2 and TRBJ1-5; TRBD1 is a possible D gene (6 bases). The V and J ends lost 1 base and 6 bases respectively, with 16 bases between them. This CDR3 has 16 amino acids. From germline, CDR1 is SNHLY and CDR2 FYNNEI. CDR3 DNA sequence: TGTGCCAGCAGTGAAGATGGGGGGGCTGCGAGTCAGCCCCAGCATTTT. Amino acid sequence: CASSEDGGAASQPQHF.

This chain uses TRBV11-3 with TRBJ2-1; TRBD2 matches 8 bases. J was trimmed by 5 bases and V by 5 bases; bases with no gene match: 8. The CDR3 runs 15 residues. Looked up from germline, CDR1 is SGHNT and CDR2 is YENEEA. CDR3 protein: CASSPTSGAHNEQFF. As DNA, the CDR3 is TGTGCCAGCAGCCCCACTAGCGGAGCCCACAATGAGCAGTTCTTC. Combining the CDR3 with reference TRBV11-3 and TRBJ2-1 gives the whole variable domain EAGVVQSPRYKIIEKKQPVAFWCNPISGHNTLYWYLQNLGQGPELLIRYENEEAVDDSQLPKDRFSAERLKGVDSTLKIQPAELGDSAVYLCASSPTSGAHNEQFFGPGTRLTVL.